The source of this T cell receptor beta chain is a study of technical replicates of blood from a handful of donors. Some clones are missing from TCRdb's copy, which holds only in-frame ones; the method was immunoSEQ multiplex PCR. The sample shows 60,000 to 90,000 clones, approximately 97% of them seen only once. The V end lost 0 bases, the J end lost 5 bases, and 10 bases lay between the germline ends. The CDR3 runs 14 residues. Looked up from germline, CDR1 is GTSNPN and CDR2 is SVGIG (reference sequence). The clonotype was recovered from a human donor in good health. V gene TRBV30 combines with J gene TRBJ1-4, with D possibly being TRBD1 (5 bases). The sample was T cells isolated from PBMCs. The CDR3 sequence is CAWSVGRANEKLFF. As DNA, the CDR3 is TGTGCCTGGAGTGTGGGCAGGGCAAATGAAAAACTGTTTTTT.